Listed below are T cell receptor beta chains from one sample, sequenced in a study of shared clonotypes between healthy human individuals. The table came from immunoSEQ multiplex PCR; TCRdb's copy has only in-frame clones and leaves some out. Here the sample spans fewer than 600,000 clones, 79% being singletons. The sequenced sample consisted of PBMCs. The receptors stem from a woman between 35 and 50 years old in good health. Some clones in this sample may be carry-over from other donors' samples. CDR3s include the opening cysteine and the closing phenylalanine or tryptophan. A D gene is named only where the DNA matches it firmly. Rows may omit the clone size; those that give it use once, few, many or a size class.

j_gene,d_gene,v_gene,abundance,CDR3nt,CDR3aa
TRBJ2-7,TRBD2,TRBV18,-,TGTGCCAGCTCACCAGGGAATAGCGGGATCTACGAGCAGTACTTC,CASSPGNSGIYEQYF
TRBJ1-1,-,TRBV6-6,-,TGTGCCAGCAGTTACTCGATACAGGCCACTGAAGCTTTCTTT,CASSYSIQATEAFF
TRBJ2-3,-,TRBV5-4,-,TGTGCCAGCAGCCTCACTAGATCCGATACGCAGTATTTT,CASSLTRSDTQYF
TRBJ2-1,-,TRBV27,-,TGTGCCAGCAGTTTATCTTCCTACAATGAGCAGTTCTTC,CASSLSSYNEQFF
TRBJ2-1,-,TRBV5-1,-,TGCGCCAGCAGCCGGGACCCCACTGAGGGCAATGAGCAGTTCTTC,CASSRDPTEGNEQFF
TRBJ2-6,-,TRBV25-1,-,TGTGCCAGCAGTACTTGCGCTGGACAAAGTCGGGCCAACGTCCTGACTTTC,CASSTCAGQSRANVLTF
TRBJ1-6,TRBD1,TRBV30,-,TGTGCCTGGACGACAGGGGAGGGCTCACCCCTCCACTTT,CAWTTGEGSPLHF
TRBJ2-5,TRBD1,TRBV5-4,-,TGTGCCAGCAGCCTGCCGACAGGGCCCCAAGAGACCCAGTACTTC,CASSLPTGPQETQYF
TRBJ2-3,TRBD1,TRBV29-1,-,TGCAGCGCCCGGGACAGGAGTATTGAAGATACGCAGTATTTT,CSARDRSIEDTQYF
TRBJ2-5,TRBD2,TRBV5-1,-,TGCGCCAGCAGCTTGGAGCGGGGGCGGGAGACCCAGTACTTC,CASSLERGRETQYF
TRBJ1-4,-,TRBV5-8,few,TGTGCCAGCAGCAGACGGGAAGAAAAACTGTTTTTT,CASSRREEKLFF
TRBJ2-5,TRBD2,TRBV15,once,TGTGCCACCAGCAATGCGAATGTCGGGGGGGCAGAGACCCAGTACTTC,CATSNANVGGAETQYF
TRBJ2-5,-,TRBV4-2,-,TGTGCCAGCAGCCAAGGAAGGACGCGGCTATCCCAAGAGACCCAGTACTTC,CASSQGRTRLSQETQYF
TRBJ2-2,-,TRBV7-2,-,TGTGCCAGCAGGATTGGGGGAGGCGCCGGGGAGCTGTTTTTT,CASRIGGGAGELFF
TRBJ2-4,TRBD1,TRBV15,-,TGTGCCACCAGGTCCAGGACAGGGGAAGAAAACATTCAGTACTTC,CATRSRTGEENIQYF
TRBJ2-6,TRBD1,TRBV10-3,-,TGTGCCACTAAGTCCGACAGGGGCACCTCTGGGGCCAACGTCCTGACTTTC,CATKSDRGTSGANVLTF
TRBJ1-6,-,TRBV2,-,TGTGCCAGCAGTGGGCCGAATTCACCCCTCCACTTT,CASSGPNSPLHF
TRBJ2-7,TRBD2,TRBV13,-,TGTGCCAGCAGCTTAATGGGACTAGAGGTCTACGAGCAGTACTTC,CASSLMGLEVYEQYF
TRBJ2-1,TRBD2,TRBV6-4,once,TGTGCCAGCAGTGCAGCGGGAGGGCCCGGTGAGCAGTTCTTC,CASSAAGGPGEQFF
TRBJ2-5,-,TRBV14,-,TGTGCCAGCAGCCAAGATATCACGGCACAAGAGACCCAGTACTTC,CASSQDITAQETQYF
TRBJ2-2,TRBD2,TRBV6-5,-,TGTGCCAGCAGTTATCGGGCTAGCGGGAGGACCGGGGAGCTGTTTTTT,CASSYRASGRTGELFF